This T cell receptor beta chain was recovered during a study of blood T cell repertoires in COVID-19. Clones were read by immunoSEQ multiplex PCR, and TCRdb kept only the in-frame ones, dropping some. The profile shows approximately 47,000 clones, roughly nine tenths of them singletons. The sequence was collected from a man between 65 and 85 years old with active COVID-19. Sequenced material: peripheral blood.

As DNA, the CDR3 is TGTGCCAGCAGTCGGACAGGGGGGACCTACGAGCAGTACTTC. Its translation is CASSRTGGTYEQYF. The J gene is TRBJ2-7, the V gene TRBV27, with 10 bases fitting TRBD1. Germline-derived CDR1 and CDR2 are MNHEY and SMNVEV (reference sequence). This CDR3 region has 14 residues. J was trimmed by 2 bases and V by 5 bases; bases with no gene match: 3.